Presented here are 26 T cell receptor beta chains from one specimen sequenced in a study of T cell changes during pregnancy in multiple sclerosis. The method was immunoSEQ multiplex PCR; TCRdb's version includes in-frame clones alone and lacks a portion of them. Found here are about 49,000 clones, around 87% of them singletons; the top ten hold 5% to 6.5%. The material was peripheral blood, obtained after pregnancy. These receptors all stem from a female donor in good health, enrolled as a control in a pregnancy study.

The gene calls are TRBV5-8 and TRBJ1-2, with D perhaps matching TRBD1 (6 bases). Germline CDR1 is SGHTS and CDR2 is YDEGEE. V lost 1 base, J lost 4 bases, and 8 bases lay in between. This CDR3 is 13 amino acids long. The CDR3 coding sequence is TGTGCCAGCAGCTTGAGACAGGCCTATGGCTACACCTTC. Residues: CASSLRQAYGYTF.

The V gene is TRBV27, the J gene TRBJ2-1; 9 bases are shared with TRBD1. V was clipped by 2 bases and J by 5 bases; unmatched bases: 4. Germline lookup yields CDR1 MNHEY and CDR2 SMNVEV (reference sequence). There are 15 residues in the CDR3. CDR3 nucleotide sequence: TGTGCCAGCAGTTTAAGGGACAGGGATCACAATGAGCAGTTCTTC. As protein: CASSLRDRDHNEQFF.

V gene TRBV7-3 combines with J gene TRBJ1-2; 7 bases match TRBD1. CDR3 length: 16 residues. With 3 bases clipped from V and 4 bases from J, the junction kept 11 bases outside the gene matches. Germline CDR1 and CDR2: SGHTA and FQGTGA. CDR3: CASSFLRQGRSYGYTF. CDR3 DNA sequence: TGTGCCAGCAGCTTCCTCCGACAGGGTAGGAGCTATGGCTACACCTTC.

The CDR3 DNA reads TGTGCCTGGAGGATGGGGACAGGGGCGGCTGAAAAACTGTTTTTT. This encodes CAWRMGTGAAEKLFF. The chain employs TRBV30 and TRBJ1-4, with 10 positions matching TRBD1. Unmatched junction bases numbered 8, after V lost 3 bases and J lost 7 bases. Germline lookup yields CDR1 GTSNPN and CDR2 SVGIG (reference sequence). The CDR3 runs to 15 residues.

There are a few counts of this clone. The chain employs TRBV19 and TRBJ1-3; D is uncertain. Per germline, CDR1 LNHDA and CDR2 SQIVND (reference sequence). Trimming shortened V by 1 base and J by 2 bases, and 15 bases separated the two germline ends. This CDR3 contains 17 residues. The CDR3 coding sequence is TGTGCCAGTAGTATAGTGCCGGTCCCAACCCCTGGAAACACCATATATTTT. Protein product: CASSIVPVPTPGNTIYF. The full variable domain, with the rest looked up from reference TRBV19 and TRBJ1-3, is DGGITQSPKYLFRKEGQNVTLSCEQNLNHDAMYWYRQDPGQGLRLIYYSQIVNDFQKGDIAEGYSVSREKKESFPLTVTSAQKNPTAFYLCASSIVPVPTPGNTIYFGEGSWLTVV.

This chain connects TRBV4-1 to TRBJ2-2, with TRBD2 identical over 7 bases. CDR1 and CDR2 (germline): MGHRA, YSYEKL. This CDR3 region has 18 residues. Germline trimming cut 0 bases from V and 0 bases from J; bases unmatched to any gene: 7. The CDR3 region has the DNA TGCGCCAGCAGCCAAGATGTAGCGGGTACCTCGAACACCGGGGAGCTGTTTTTT. As protein: CASSQDVAGTSNTGELFF.

The rearrangement uses TRBV29-1 and TRBJ2-7; TRBD1 aligns across 7 bases. This CDR3 has 12 residues. Germline lookup yields CDR1 SQVTM and CDR2 ANQGSEA. The V and J ends lost 8 bases and 6 bases, in that order; junction bases with no gene match: 10. The DNA of the CDR3 is TGCAGCATTTTCCAGACAGGGTTCGAGCAGTACTTC. The encoded protein is CSIFQTGFEQYF.

The chain has TRBV2 and TRBJ1-1; D is possibly TRBD1 (6 bases). Trimming took 6 bases from V and 8 from J, leaving 10 bases between them. The CDR3 length is 11 residues. The germline V gene encodes CDR1 SNHLY and CDR2 FYNNEI. CDR3 in amino acids: CASSSGTEAFF. The CDR3 nucleotides are TGTGCCAGCAGCTCCGGGACAGAAGCTTTCTTT.

The J gene is TRBJ2-3, the V gene TRBV7-9; TRBD1 matches at 10 bases. Germline V lookup: CDR1 SEHNR, CDR2 FQNEAQ (reference sequence). The CDR3 is made up of 14 amino acids. V lost 5 bases, J lost 7 bases, and 6 bases stayed unmatched. CDR3 DNA: TGTGCCAGCAGCCCCCGGACAGGGGGGAATACGCAGTATTTT. It codes for CASSPRTGGNTQYF.

The chain uses TRBV5-1 and TRBJ2-7, with TRBD2 matching 7 bases. Trimming took 0 bases from V and 13 from J; bases not matched to a gene: 7. CDR3 length: 12 amino acids. Germline CDR1 SGHRS, CDR2 YFSETQ. The DNA of the CDR3 is TGCGCCAGCAGCTTGGGGGGCGGGAGTGTCTACTTC. This encodes CASSLGGGSVYF.

To note about this clone: Germline is not matched at one junction end, which may reflect a read error. This chain uses TRBV5-1 with TRBJ2-2; 14 nucleotides agree with TRBD2. The CDR3 has 20 amino acids. Per germline, CDR1 SGHRS and CDR2 YFSETQ. The CDR3 loop reads CASSLLGLAGAQRNAGELFF. The CDR3 DNA follows: TGCGCCAGCAGCTTGCTGGGACTAGCGGGGGCTCAGAGGAACGCCGGGGAGCTGTTTTTT. The whole variable domain, remainder taken from reference TRBV5-1 and TRBJ2-2, is KAGVTQTPRYLIKTRGQQVTLSCSPISGHRSVSWYQQTPGQGLQFLFEYFSETQRNKGNFPGRFSGRQFSNSRSEMNVSTLELGDSALYLCASSLLGLAGAQRNAGELFFGEGSRLTVL.

This clone showed up just a few times. The chain links TRBV7-8 to TRBJ1-2, with 10 positions matching TRBD1. V lost 3 bases, J lost 8 bases, and 3 bases stayed unmatched. The CDR3 loop spans 13 amino acids. The germline V gene encodes CDR1 SGHVS and CDR2 FQNEAQ. The CDR3 DNA is TGTGCCAGCAGCTTTGGGACAGGGGTCGGCTACACCTTC. Its protein is CASSFGTGVGYTF.

The chain employs TRBV5-4 and TRBJ2-5; TRBD2 is a possible D gene (5 bases). Germline CDR1 and CDR2: SGHNT and YYREEE (reference sequence). This CDR3 comprises 15 residues. V was shortened by 6 bases and J by 5 bases, with 20 bases between the two germline ends. The CDR3 DNA is TGTGCCAGCAAGGCCGAAACGGGGTTGCTGGAGACCCAGTACTTC. Translating it yields CASKAETGLLETQYF. Using reference TRBV5-4 and TRBJ2-5 for the parts outside the CDR3, the full variable domain is ETGVTQSPTHLIKTRGQQVTLRCSSQSGHNTVSWYQQALGQGPQFIFQYYREEENGRGNFPPRFSGLQFPNYSSELNVNALELDDSALYLCASKAETGLLETQYFGPGTRLLVL.

The chain uses TRBV7-2 and TRBJ1-5; no clear D gene. Trimming left V 5 bases short and J 5 bases short, with 25 bases between. Germline CDR1 is SGHTA and CDR2 is FQGNSA. This CDR3 has 18 amino acids. The CDR3 sequence: CASSPTFYSGVRDQPQHF. The CDR3 bases are TGTGCCAGCAGCCCCACTTTCTACTCCGGGGTGCGAGATCAGCCCCAGCATTTT.

J is TRBJ2-7 and V is TRBV6-5; the D gene is possibly TRBD2 (5 bases). Germline values: CDR1 MNHEY, CDR2 SVGAGI. The CDR3 covers 15 residues. V lost 6 bases to trimming and J lost 3 bases, with 18 bases between them. The CDR3 region has the DNA TGTGCCAGCAGCCCCACCCGGGGTCTCTTCTACGAGCAGTACTTC. It encodes CASSPTRGLFYEQYF.

CDR3 in DNA: TGTGCCAGCGCCCGACTTCTGACAGGGGACCTTTACGAGCAGTACTTC. Its protein product is CASARLLTGDLYEQYF. The gene calls are TRBV2 and TRBJ2-7, with 8 bases that match TRBD1. Trimming cost V 8 bases and J 4 bases; bases outside gene matches: 16. The CDR3 is made up of 16 amino acids. Germline CDR1 is SNHLY and CDR2 is FYNNEI. Full variable domain (rest looked up from reference TRBV2 and TRBJ2-7): EPEVTQTPSHQVTQMGQEVILRCVPISNHLYFYWYRQILGQKVEFLVSFYNNEISEKSEIFDDQFSVERPDGSNFTLKIRSTKLEDSAMYFCASARLLTGDLYEQYFGPGTRLTVT.

V is TRBV7-3 and J is TRBJ2-1, with D possibly being TRBD2 (5 bases). V lost 1 base, J lost 4 bases, and 14 bases lay in between. Looked up from germline, CDR1 is SGHTA and CDR2 is FQGTGA. CDR3 length: 16 amino acids. The CDR3 bases are TGTGCCAGCAGCTTAAGGCGAGGAGGTTTTTACAATGAGCAGTTCTTC. Translation: CASSLRRGGFYNEQFF. Using reference TRBV7-3 and TRBJ2-1 for the parts outside the CDR3, the full variable domain is GAGVSQTPSNKVTEKGKYVELRCDPISGHTALYWYRQSLGQGPEFLIYFQGTGAADDSGLPNDRFFAVRPEGSVSTLKIQRTERGDSAVYLCASSLRRGGFYNEQFFGPGTRLTVL.

The chain recombines TRBV18 with TRBJ1-2; D is perhaps TRBD1 (5 bases). Trimming cost V 6 bases and J 9 bases, with 17 bases left between them. CDR1 and CDR2 (germline): KGHSH, LQKENI. The CDR3 is 13 residues long. Here the CDR3 reads CASSRGGERSYTF. CDR3 sequence (DNA): TGTGCCAGCTCCCGGGGAGGGGAAAGAAGCTACACCTTC.

This clone is judged medium-sized. The chain is built from TRBV7-3 and TRBJ1-2; tentative D call: TRBD1 (5 bases). The germline V and J ends were trimmed by 1 base and 8 bases, with 29 bases remaining between them. Per germline, CDR1 SGHTA and CDR2 FQGTGA. This CDR3 contains 19 residues. Written as DNA, the CDR3 is TGTGCCAGCAGCTTAAGTCGGGGGGGAAAGGTAAGAAGAGGGCGCGGCTACACCTTC. This encodes CASSLSRGGKVRRGRGYTF.

This clone was seen more than once but under ten times. V usage is TRBV6-1 and J usage is TRBJ1-2; 7 positions match TRBD1. J lost 5 bases, V lost 8 bases, and 8 bases had no gene match. Germline values: CDR1 MNHNS, CDR2 SASEGT. There are 13 residues in the CDR3. The CDR3 region has the DNA TGTGCCAGCCGGGACAGCCCCTCTTATGGCTACACCTTC. Translated, it gives CASRDSPSYGYTF.

This rearrangement joins TRBV6-5 to TRBJ1-5; a possible D gene is TRBD1 (5 bases). Deletions cut 7 bases from V and 9 bases from J, with 10 bases between. The length of the CDR3 is 11 residues. Germline V gene lookup returns CDR1 MNHEY and CDR2 SVGAGI. CDR3 in DNA: TGTGCCAGCACCGACGGGGGGCCCCAGCATTTT. Its protein product is CASTDGGPQHF.

This clone was recorded a few times. This chain uses TRBV18 with TRBJ2-7; 13 bases are a match to TRBD2. The trim removed 2 bases at V and 3 bases at J, leaving 13 bases unmatched. This CDR3 has 19 residues. The germline CDR1 and CDR2 sequences are KGHSH and LQKENI. CDR3 in amino acids: CASSPSIDAGTSGIYEQYF. DNA for the CDR3: TGTGCCAGCTCACCAAGCATAGACGCCGGGACTAGCGGGATCTACGAGCAGTACTTC. The variable domain in full, completed from reference TRBV18 and TRBJ2-7, reads NAGVMQNPRHLVRRRGQEARLRCSPMKGHSHVYWYRQLPEEGLKFMVYLQKENIIDESGMPKERFSAEFPKEGPSILRIQQVVRGDSAAYFCASSPSIDAGTSGIYEQYFGPGTRLTVT.

V usage is TRBV5-1 and J usage is TRBJ2-7; 12 bases map to TRBD2. Germline V CDR1 and CDR2: SGHRS, YFSETQ. The V segment lost 3 bases and the J segment 0 bases; nucleotides outside the gene matches: 10. The CDR3 sequence is 18 residues long. CDR3 amino acids: CASSSQLAGGLGSYEQYF. The CDR3 coding sequence is TGCGCCAGCAGCTCCCAACTAGCGGGAGGCCTCGGCTCCTACGAGCAGTACTTC.

This chain links TRBV28 with TRBJ2-3; TRBD2 is a possible D gene (6 bases). The V gene lost 5 bases and the J gene lost 10 bases, with 19 bases spanning the gap. Germline CDR1 MDHEN, CDR2 SYDVKM. CDR3 length: 14 amino acids. CDR3 coding DNA: TGTGCCAGCAGTCCCCGCGTTGGGAGGCCCTCGCAGTATTTT. Protein product: CASSPRVGRPSQYF.

The genes are TRBV18 and TRBJ2-2, with D possibly TRBD2 on 5 matching bases. The V gene lost 9 bases and the J gene lost 1 base, with 9 bases spanning the gap. From germline, CDR1 is KGHSH and CDR2 LQKENI. The CDR3 is 13 residues long. The CDR3 loop is CASSDLNTGELFF. For the CDR3, the DNA is TGTGCCAGTTCGGACTTGAACACCGGGGAGCTGTTTTTT.

This chain uses TRBV7-9 with TRBJ2-3; 8 bases line up with TRBD2. V was pared by 6 bases and J by 7 bases, with 12 bases of the junction left unmatched. Germline V gene data show CDR1 as SEHNR and CDR2 as FQNEAQ (reference sequence). The CDR3 extends over 15 amino acids. CDR3 nucleotides: TGTGCCAGCAGATTGGGAGCGGGAGAGATATATACGCAGTATTTT. As protein: CASRLGAGEIYTQYF.